This T cell receptor (beta chain) was found in a study of blood T cell repertoires in COVID-19. Turning to the study itself: Material from acute and convalescent COVID-19 was sourced from the United States, Italy and Spain. PBMCs, B-cell-depleted T cells, or T cells were the source of the cDNA or gDNA that made up the material.

Patients at the Seattle site were enrolled during active infection and followed longitudinally. Germline trimming cut 10 bases from V and 0 bases from J; bases unmatched to any gene: 7. This CDR3 region has 14 residues. Germline CDR1 is SNHLY and CDR2 is FYNNEI. This clone was counted a few times. Original processing notes: Quantification of nucleated cells was approximated via reference gene primer amplification. Generated by immunoSEQ multiplex PCR, the TCRdb table keeps only in-frame clones and is missing some. V and J calls and clone size are as listed in that table; D and trimming were resolved from the DNA. Of about 300,000 clones detected, approximately 89% appear once; the ten largest clones hold over 1.5%.

The sequence was collected from a young woman with COVID-19, enrolled during active disease. Sequencing used peripheral blood. The J gene is TRBJ1-1, the V gene TRBV2; 8 positions agree with TRBD1. CDR3 DNA: TGTGCCATAGGACAGGGCCGCATGAACACTGAAGCTTTCTTT. Translation gives CAIGQGRMNTEAFF.